Listed here are 31 T cell receptor beta chains from one sample, sequenced in a study of blood T cells in healthy people across ages. The second PCR ran 7 to 11 cycles with a sample-barcoded 5' primer and J-beta primers. TCRdb reprocessed the 5' RACE reads with MiXCR, giving one entry per CDR3 protein. The sample has roughly 700,000 distinct CDR3 sequences, 32% seen once. The specimen was blood. The receptors here all came from a woman older than 75 in good health.

Concerning this clonotype: The CDR3 ends on some other residue instead of the conserved phenylalanine or tryptophan, so this is likely a read error. The chain links TRBV20-1 to TRBJ1-1; no clear D gene. In germline, CDR1 is DFQATT, CDR2 SNEGSKA (reference sequence). Trimming took off 3 bases at V and 5 bases at J, with 13 bases between the two ends. The CDR3 is 13 amino acids. CDR3 in amino acids: CSARLRYGTEAFV. CDR3 DNA: TGCAGTGCTAGGCTAAGGTACGGGACTGAAGCTTTCGTT.

This clonotype was seen repeatedly, ten times or more. As DNA, the CDR3 is TGTGCCAGCAGCTTCCAGGGGGACAGTTACAATGAGCAGTTCTTC. It translates to CASSFQGDSYNEQFF. The chain uses TRBV7-6 and TRBJ2-1, with TRBD1 matching over 7 bases. This CDR3 is built from 15 residues. Germline assignment: CDR1 SGHVS and CDR2 FNYEAQ. V dropped 3 bases and J dropped 4; count of bases not matched to a gene: 6.

The chain combines TRBV6-5 with TRBJ2-7, with 8 bases lining up with TRBD2. The trim removed 6 bases at V and 6 bases at J, leaving 10 bases unmatched. CDR1 is MNHEY and CDR2 is SVGAGI in the germline V gene. The CDR3 is 14 amino acids. CDR3 in DNA: TGTGCCAGCAGACGACCGGGACTAGACTCCGAGCAGTACTTC. Translated, it gives CASRRPGLDSEQYF.

This clonotype was picked up many times. The gene calls are TRBV4-1 and TRBJ2-3; 10 bases map to TRBD2. The CDR3 extends over 16 amino acids. Germline assignment: CDR1 MGHRA and CDR2 YSYEKL. V trimming: 0 bases; J trimming: 4 bases; junction bases outside the gene matches: 4. The CDR3, as DNA: TGCGCCAGCAGCCAAGAAGCGGGGGGGTGGGCAGATACGCAGTATTTT. Translating gives CASSQEAGGWADTQYF.

This clonotype was observed a few times. With a much larger clone just one base away, this may be a read error. The chain recombines TRBV7-2 with TRBJ2-6, with 7 nucleotides matching TRBD1. This CDR3 comprises 15 residues. J was trimmed by 7 bases and V by 8 bases; bases with no gene match: 11. Germline-derived CDR1 and CDR2 are SGHTA and FQGNSA. Written as DNA, the CDR3 is TGTGCCAGCGGCGGAAGACAGGGTTCAGCCAACGTCCTGACTTTC. The encoded protein is CASGGRQGSANVLTF.

There are a few counts of this clonotype. One base away lies a much larger clone, so this may be a sequencing read error. The V call is TRBV10-3, the J call TRBJ1-5, with 9 bases lining up with TRBD1. The V and J ends lost 4 bases and 4 bases, in that order; junction bases with no gene match: 2. The CDR3 has 14 amino acids. CDR1 is ENHRY and CDR2 is SYGVKD in the germline V gene. The CDR3 bases are TGTGCCATCAGTGGGGACAGGGTAAATCAGCCCCAGCATTTT. The encoded protein is CAISGDRVNQPQHF.

This clonotype was seen ten or more times. This sequence joins TRBV3-1 and TRBJ1-5; the match to TRBD1 covers 7 bases. Germline lookup yields CDR1 LGHDT and CDR2 YNNKEL (reference sequence). The V segment lost 4 bases and the J segment 9 bases; nucleotides outside the gene matches: 12. The length of the CDR3 is 15 residues. CDR3 nucleotide sequence: TGTGCCAGCAGCCCAATCTCCGGGACAGATGGGCCCCAGCATTTT. The encoded protein is CASSPISGTDGPQHF.

A few counts support this clonotype. The rearrangement uses TRBV7-2 and TRBJ2-2; TRBD2 matches at 7 bases. V lost 0 bases, J lost 0 bases, and 4 bases stayed unmatched. The CDR3 covers 17 residues. Germline V CDR1 and CDR2: SGHTA, FQGNSA. CDR3 in amino acids: CASSLAGLGTNTGELFF. The CDR3 region has the DNA TGTGCCAGCAGCTTAGCAGGACTAGGGACGAACACCGGGGAGCTGTTTTTT. Looking up the rest from reference TRBV7-2 and TRBJ2-2 gives the full variable domain: GAGVSQSPSNKVTEKGKDVELRCDPISGHTALYWYRQSLGQGLEFLIYFQGNSAPDKSGLPSDRFSAERTGGSVSTLTIQRTQQEDSAVYLCASSLAGLGTNTGELFFGEGSRLTVL.

This clonotype was seen at least ten times. The V and J genes are TRBV10-3 and TRBJ2-3; D is undetermined. The CDR3 runs 14 residues. With 10 bases removed from V and 1 base from J, the gap between germline ends came to 15 bases. The V gene's germline CDR1 is ENHRY and CDR2 SYGVKD. The CDR3 DNA reads as TGTGCCACCAGCCCCGGCCTTGGCACAGATACGCAGTATTTT. It codes for CATSPGLGTDTQYF.

To note about this clonotype: Given a much more abundant clone one base away, this may be a read error. The chain joins TRBV12-3 or TRBV12-4 to TRBJ2-3, with 15 bases matching TRBD2. There are 19 residues in the CDR3. The trim removed 5 bases at V and 11 bases at J, leaving 20 bases unmatched. CDR3 loop: CASSPVGTSGGWSTDVQYF. The CDR3 bases are TGTGCCAGCAGTCCAGTGGGGACTAGCGGGGGGTGGAGCACAGATGTGCAGTATTTT.

This clonotype has ten or more counts. The chain combines TRBV7-9 with TRBJ2-1, with 7 bases lining up with TRBD1. The V gene's germline CDR1 is SEHNR and CDR2 FQNEAQ (reference sequence). J was trimmed by 6 bases and V by 6 bases; bases with no gene match: 5. The CDR3 loop spans 13 amino acids. As DNA, the CDR3 is TGTGCCAGCAGACAGGGGTCGTCCAATGAGCAGTTCTTC. Its protein is CASRQGSSNEQFF.

This clonotype has a count of ten or more. V gene TRBV4-3 combines with J gene TRBJ1-2; D gene ambiguous. CDR3 length: 15 residues. From germline, CDR1 is LGHNA and CDR2 YSLEER. Trimming removed 4 bases from V and 6 bases from J, with 18 bases in between. The CDR3 bases are TGCGCCAGCAGCCTCGCATCAGGCCGGGAGGATGGCTACACCTTC. Residues: CASSLASGREDGYTF.

This clonotype was seen a few times. The chain couples TRBV29-1 to TRBJ2-7; 10 bases line up with TRBD1. The V gene's germline CDR1 is SQVTM and CDR2 ANQGSEA. V dropped 5 bases and J dropped 7; count of bases not matched to a gene: 17. This CDR3 region has 16 residues. The CDR3 protein is CSVHLVTGGVYNEQYF. The DNA for the CDR3 is TGCAGCGTTCACCTAGTGACAGGGGGCGTCTACAATGAGCAGTACTTC.

This clonotype occurred many times. This chain connects TRBV24-1 to TRBJ1-2, with 7 bases lining up with TRBD1. CDR1 and CDR2 (germline): KGHDR, SFDVKD. V was pared by 0 bases and J by 2 bases, with 2 bases of the junction left unmatched. The CDR3 is made up of 15 amino acids. CDR3 nucleotides: TGTGCCACCAGTGATTTGGCACAGGGGAACTATGGCTACACCTTC. It is translated as CATSDLAQGNYGYTF.

This clonotype was detected only a few times. The rearrangement uses TRBV9 and TRBJ2-2; maybe TRBD2 (5 bases). From germline, CDR1 is SGDLS and CDR2 YYNGEE. This CDR3 has 14 residues. Trimming shortened V by 4 bases and J by 2 bases, and 9 bases separated the two germline ends. The CDR3 nucleotides are TGTGCCAGCAGCCCTGAGGGAAACACCGGGGAGCTGTTTTTT. This sequence encodes CASSPEGNTGELFF. The full variable domain, in which reference TRBV9 and TRBJ2-2 provide the parts outside the CDR3, is DSGVTQTPKHLITATGQRVTLRCSPRSGDLSVYWYQQSLDQGLQFLIQYYNGEERAKGNILERFSAQQFPDLHSELNLSSLELGDSALYFCASSPEGNTGELFFGEGSRLTVL.

At least ten counts were recorded for this clonotype. This chain uses TRBV11-2 with TRBJ2-3; D unclear. This CDR3 spans 16 amino acids. The germline CDR1 and CDR2 sequences are SGHAT and FQNNGV. Trimming shortened V by 4 bases and J by 2 bases, and 16 bases separated the two germline ends. CDR3 DNA: TGTGCCAGCAGCTCGATGGGGTCTCTTGACACAGATACGCAGTATTTT. This gives the protein CASSSMGSLDTDTQYF.

To note about this clonotype: One base away lies a much larger clone, so this may be a sequencing read error. The genes are TRBV9 and TRBJ2-7; D is ambiguous. The CDR3 covers 15 residues. V was cut by 0 bases and J by 7 bases, with 17 bases left in between. Germline CDR1 is SGDLS and CDR2 is YYNGEE. In DNA form, the CDR3 reads TGTGCCAGCAGCGTAGTGAGCAAGCCCGACAATGAGCAGTACTTC. It is translated as CASSVVSKPDNEQYF.

As for this clonotype: A much larger clone differs from this one at a single base, so this may be a read error. The J gene is TRBJ1-1, the V gene TRBV3-1; D is unclear. This CDR3 region has 13 residues. Germline V gene sequence: CDR1 LGHDT, CDR2 YNNKEL (reference sequence). Trimming removed 3 bases at V and 3 bases at J, with 8 bases between. The CDR3 loop is CASSQTSDTEAFF. For the CDR3, the DNA is TGTGCCAGCAGCCAGACTTCGGACACTGAAGCTTTCTTT.

This chain links TRBV5-1 with TRBJ2-7; 10 nucleotides agree with TRBD2. The CDR3 contains 15 residues. With V trimmed by 3 bases and J by 7 bases, 10 bases remained unmatched. Germline V gene data show CDR1 as SGHRS and CDR2 as YFSETQ. The CDR3 DNA is TGCGCCAGCAGCTCCTGGTGGTCTAGCGGGAGTGAGCAGTACTTC. Translating it yields CASSSWWSSGSEQYF.

On this clonotype itself: Given a much more abundant clone one base away, this may be a read error. The V gene is TRBV7-2, the J gene TRBJ1-6; D is uncertain. This CDR3 has 14 amino acids. V was trimmed by 3 bases and J by 10 bases, leaving 13 bases between them. Germline CDR1 is SGHTA and CDR2 is FQGNSA. CDR3 DNA sequence: TGTGCCAGCAGCTTGACACGGGCGGGGTCACCCCTCCACTTT. It is translated as CASSLTRAGSPLHF.

There are a few counts of this clonotype. The rearrangement links TRBV20-1 to TRBJ1-6; D may be TRBD1 (6 bases). The ends were cut back, 0 bases at V and 9 bases at J, with 9 bases in the middle. Germline CDR1 and CDR2: DFQATT and SNEGSKA (reference sequence). The CDR3 is 13 residues long. The CDR3 loop reads CSAREGAGSPLHF. The CDR3 DNA is TGCAGTGCTAGAGAGGGGGCGGGTTCACCCCTCCACTTT.

With respect to this clonotype: A junction end diverges from the germline sequence, so it may reflect a read error. V gene TRBV20-1 combines with J gene TRBJ2-7; the D is unclear. The germline gives CDR1 DFQATT, CDR2 SNEGSKA (reference sequence). The CDR3 covers 11 residues. The CDR3 bases are TGCGGTGCTGGATGGGTCGGGCGTTCACACTTC. Translation gives CGAGWVGRSHF.

This clonotype appeared many times. The V and J genes are TRBV6-1 and TRBJ1-2; D not certain. The CDR3 length is 12 residues. The ends were cut back, 2 bases at V and 4 bases at J, with 5 bases in the middle. Germline CDR1 is MNHNS and CDR2 is SASEGT. The CDR3 loop is CASSESSYGYTF. The CDR3 nucleotides read TGTGCCAGCAGTGAATCTTCCTATGGCTACACCTTC.

With respect to this clonotype: This sequence may be a read error, since a much larger clone differs from it by one base. J is TRBJ2-1 and V is TRBV3-1; 11 bases agree with TRBD2. The CDR3 covers 14 residues. Germline assignment: CDR1 LGHDT and CDR2 YNNKEL (reference sequence). In DNA form, the CDR3 reads TGTGCCAGCAGGCTTAGCGGGGGGGCAAATGAGCGGTTCTTC. Translated: CASRLSGGANERFF.

The V and J genes are TRBV28 and TRBJ1-2; D might be TRBD1 (5 bases). CDR1 is MDHEN and CDR2 is SYDVKM in the germline V gene. CDR3 length: 11 amino acids. CDR3 nucleotides: TGTGCTATAGGGGTCCTGAGGGGCTACACCTTC. It is translated as CAIGVLRGYTF.

Many counts were recorded for this clonotype. The CDR3 here is CASSRRSGRGYNEQFF. In DNA, the CDR3 is TGTGCCAGCAGCCGCCGTAGCGGCAGGGGCTACAATGAGCAGTTCTTC. This chain connects TRBV7-2 to TRBJ2-1; D assignment may be TRBD1 or TRBD2 (6 bases each). The CDR3 has 16 amino acids. V lost 5 bases and J 3 bases, leaving 17 bases between the germline ends. Germline-derived CDR1 and CDR2 are SGHTA and FQGNSA.

Note on this clonotype: A much larger clone lies one base from this, so it may be a read error. The chain is built from TRBV7-2 and TRBJ2-7; a weak D match, TRBD2 (5 bases). Germline V gives CDR1 SGHTA, CDR2 FQGNSA. The CDR3 is 16 residues long. CDR3 nucleotides: TGTGCCGGCAGCACTGCTCGGGGAATAAGCTCCTACGAGCAGTACTTC. This codes for CAGSTARGISSYEQYF.

The rearrangement uses TRBV20-1 and TRBJ1-2; the D is unclear. Trimming pared 2 bases from V and 3 bases from J, leaving 10 bases between. Germline V gene sequence: CDR1 DFQATT, CDR2 SNEGSKA (reference sequence). The CDR3 consists of 13 residues. CDR3 amino acids: CSARILDYYGYTF. CDR3 DNA: TGCAGTGCTAGAATTCTTGACTACTATGGCTACACCTTC.

The chain uses TRBV5-1 and TRBJ2-5; TRBD2 aligns across 12 bases. This CDR3 has 17 residues. The germline V gene encodes CDR1 SGHRS and CDR2 YFSETQ. Trimming removed 0 bases from V and 5 bases from J; junction bases left unmatched: 8. The CDR3 here is CASSLGLAGGPLETQYF. The CDR3 nucleotides read TGCGCCAGCAGCTTGGGTCTAGCGGGGGGGCCTTTGGAGACCCAGTACTTC.

At least ten counts were recorded for this clonotype. The gene calls are TRBV12-3 or TRBV12-4 and TRBJ2-1; 13 nucleotides agree with TRBD2. CDR3 length: 16 amino acids. V shed 5 bases, J shed 8 bases, and the junction held 9 bases outside the gene matches. In nucleotides, the CDR3 is TGTGCCAGCAGTCCCTTAGGACTAGCGGGGGCCCATGAGCAGTTCTTC. This encodes CASSPLGLAGAHEQFF.

V and J are TRBV5-6 and TRBJ1-2, with a weak D call TRBD1 (6 bases). CDR1 is SGHDT, CDR2 YYEEEE, per germline. The CDR3 length is 15 residues. Trimming removed 6 bases from V and 6 bases from J, with 21 bases in between. This chain's CDR3 is CASIFQGYSTNGYTF. The CDR3 DNA reads TGTGCCAGCATCTTTCAGGGGTACTCTACGAATGGCTACACCTTC. The full variable domain, in which reference TRBV5-6 and TRBJ1-2 provide the parts outside the CDR3, is DAGVTQSPTHLIKTRGQQVTLRCSPKSGHDTVSWYQQALGQGPQFIFQYYEEEERQRGNFPDRFSGHQFPNYSSELNVNALLLGDSALYLCASIFQGYSTNGYTFGSGTRLTVV.